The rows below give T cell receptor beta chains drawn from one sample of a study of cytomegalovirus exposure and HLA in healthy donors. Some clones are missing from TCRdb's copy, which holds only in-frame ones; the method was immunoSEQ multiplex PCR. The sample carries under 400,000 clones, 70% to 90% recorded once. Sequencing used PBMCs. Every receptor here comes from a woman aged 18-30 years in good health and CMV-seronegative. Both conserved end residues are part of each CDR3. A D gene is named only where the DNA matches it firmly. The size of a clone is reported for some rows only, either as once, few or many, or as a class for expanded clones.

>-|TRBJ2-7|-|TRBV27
CASSLGGPDLYEQYF
TGTGCCAGCAGTTTAGGGGGCCCAGATCTTTACGAGCAGTACTTC
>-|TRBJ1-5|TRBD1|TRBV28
CASSPLGQENQPQHF
TGTGCCAGCAGTCCCCTGGGACAGGAGAATCAGCCCCAGCATTTT
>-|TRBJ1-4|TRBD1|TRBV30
CACPTGGREKLFF
TGTGCCTGCCCGACAGGGGGCAGGGAAAAACTGTTTTTT
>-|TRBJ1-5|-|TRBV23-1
CASSPPRNVPGQPQHF
TGCGCCAGCAGTCCCCCCCGTAACGTCCCGGGTCAGCCCCAGCATTTT
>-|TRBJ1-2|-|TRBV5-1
CASSSGQTVNYGYTF
TGCGCCAGCAGCTCTGGACAGACCGTCAACTATGGCTACACCTTC
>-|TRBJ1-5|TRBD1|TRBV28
CASSFPRQGLRPQHF
TGTGCCAGCAGTTTCCCTCGACAGGGGCTGAGGCCCCAGCATTTT
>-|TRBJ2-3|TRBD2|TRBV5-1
CASSLELAGGLSTDTQYF
TGCGCCAGCAGCTTGGAACTAGCGGGGGGCCTTAGCACAGATACGCAGTATTTT
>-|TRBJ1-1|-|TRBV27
CASSYGGGTEAFF
TGTGCCAGCAGTTACGGGGGGGGAACTGAAGCTTTCTTT
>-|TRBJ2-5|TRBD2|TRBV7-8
CASSLDLAGLYQETQYF
TGTGCCAGCAGCTTAGATCTAGCGGGCCTGTACCAAGAGACCCAGTACTTC
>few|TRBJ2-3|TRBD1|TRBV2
CASSRTSGTGGRGDTQYF
TGTGCCAGCAGCCGAACTTCCGGGACAGGGGGCCGGGGAGATACGCAGTATTTT
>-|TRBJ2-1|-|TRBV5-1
CASSRLGNEQFF
TGCGCCAGCAGCAGACTAGGCAATGAGCAGTTCTTC
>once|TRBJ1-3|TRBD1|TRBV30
CAWSRDRLSGNTIYF
TGTGCCTGGAGCCGGGACAGGCTCTCTGGAAACACCATATATTTT
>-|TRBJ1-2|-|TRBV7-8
CASTPWGPEGYTF
TGTGCCAGCACCCCTTGGGGGCCCGAGGGCTACACCTTC
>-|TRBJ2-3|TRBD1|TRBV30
CASNSGTGFIDTQYF
TGTGCCTCCAATTCCGGGACAGGGTTTATAGATACGCAGTATTTT
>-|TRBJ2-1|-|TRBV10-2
CAISREKAKYNEQFF
TGCGCCATCAGCAGGGAAAAAGCGAAGTACAATGAGCAGTTCTTC
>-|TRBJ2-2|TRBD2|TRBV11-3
CASSLAGDSGGNTGELFF
TGTGCCAGCAGCTTAGCAGGTGATAGCGGGGGAAACACCGGGGAGCTGTTTTTT
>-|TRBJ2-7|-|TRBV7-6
CASSDSFEQYF
TGTGCCAGCAGCGACTCATTTGAGCAGTACTTC
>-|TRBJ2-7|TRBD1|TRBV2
CASRKGTGGGNEQYF
TGTGCCAGCCGGAAAGGGACAGGGGGTGGAAACGAGCAGTACTTC
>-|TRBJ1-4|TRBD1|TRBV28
CASSRDREGGEKLFF
TGTGCCAGCAGTCGGGACAGGGAGGGGGGTGAAAAACTGTTTTTT
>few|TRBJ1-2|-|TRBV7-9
CASSSLGQTSF
TGTGCCAGCAGCTCCCTGGGACAAACCAGCTTC
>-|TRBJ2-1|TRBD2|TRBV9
CASSVELGLAGSYNEQFF
TGTGCCAGCAGCGTAGAGCTGGGACTAGCGGGCTCCTACAATGAGCAGTTCTTC
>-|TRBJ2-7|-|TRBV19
CASSMEGSYSSYEQYF
TGTGCCAGTAGTATGGAGGGATCCTATAGCTCCTACGAGCAGTACTTC
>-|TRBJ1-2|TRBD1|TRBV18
CASSQGQGAVGGYTF
TGTGCCAGCTCACAAGGACAGGGGGCAGTTGGTGGCTACACCTTC
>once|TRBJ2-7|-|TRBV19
CASRSITTSRLLYEQYF
TGTGCCAGTAGAAGCATTACGACAAGCCGCCTTCTCTACGAGCAGTACTTC
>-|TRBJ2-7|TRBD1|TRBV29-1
CSVRQQGAEQYF
TGCAGCGTTAGACAACAGGGGGCCGAGCAGTACTTC
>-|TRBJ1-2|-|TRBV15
CATSRARAANYGYTF
TGTGCCACCAGCAGAGCCCGAGCGGCTAACTATGGCTACACCTTC
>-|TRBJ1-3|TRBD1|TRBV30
CAWSVLGGDRAGGNTIYF
TGTGCCTGGAGTGTACTTGGCGGGGACAGGGCGGGGGGAAACACCATATATTTT